This TCR beta chain was captured by sequencing in a study of shared clonotypes between healthy human individuals. The CDR3 loop spans 14 amino acids. Germline lookup yields CDR1 SQVTM and CDR2 ANQGSEA. The ends lost 5 bases at V and 0 bases at J; junction bases unmatched: 7. CD45RO-negative cells were positively selected for CCR7, leaving out terminally differentiated effector memory CD45RA+ cells. Sequencing used immunoSEQ multiplex PCR; TCRdb keeps in-frame clones, though not all of them. The sample carries more than 550,000 clones, under 95% recorded once. V gene TRBV29-1 combines with J gene TRBJ2-7, with 7 nucleotides matching TRBD1. Material for sequencing was naive CD8+ T cells sorted from blood. The source of this sequence is a man aged 25 to 40 in good health. For the CDR3, the DNA is TGCAGCGTTCAAGGACAGGAGAGCTCCTACGAGCAGTACTTC. Translation: CSVQGQESSYEQYF.